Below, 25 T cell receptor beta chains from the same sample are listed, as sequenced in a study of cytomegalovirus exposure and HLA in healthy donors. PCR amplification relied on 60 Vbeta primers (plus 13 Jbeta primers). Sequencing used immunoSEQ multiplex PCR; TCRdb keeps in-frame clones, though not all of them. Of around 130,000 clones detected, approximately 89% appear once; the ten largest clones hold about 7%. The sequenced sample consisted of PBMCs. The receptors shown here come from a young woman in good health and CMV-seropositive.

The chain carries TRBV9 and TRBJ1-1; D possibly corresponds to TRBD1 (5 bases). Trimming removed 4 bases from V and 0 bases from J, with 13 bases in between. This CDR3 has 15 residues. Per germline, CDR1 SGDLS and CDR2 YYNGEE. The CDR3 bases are TGTGCCAGCAGCCCACGCTCAGGGATGAACACTGAAGCTTTCTTT. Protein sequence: CASSPRSGMNTEAFF.

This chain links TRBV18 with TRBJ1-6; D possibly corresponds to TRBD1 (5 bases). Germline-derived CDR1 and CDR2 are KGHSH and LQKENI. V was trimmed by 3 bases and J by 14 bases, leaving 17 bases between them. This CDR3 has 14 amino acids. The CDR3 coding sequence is TGTGCCAGCTCACCCCCCTCGGGGGAGGAGGCCCTCCACTTT. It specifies CASSPPSGEEALHF.

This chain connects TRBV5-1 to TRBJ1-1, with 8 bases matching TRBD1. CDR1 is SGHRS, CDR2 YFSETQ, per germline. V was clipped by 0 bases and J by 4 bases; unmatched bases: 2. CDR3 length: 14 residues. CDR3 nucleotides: TGCGCCAGCAGCTTGGACACAGGGGGCACTGAAGCTTTCTTT. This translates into CASSLDTGGTEAFF.

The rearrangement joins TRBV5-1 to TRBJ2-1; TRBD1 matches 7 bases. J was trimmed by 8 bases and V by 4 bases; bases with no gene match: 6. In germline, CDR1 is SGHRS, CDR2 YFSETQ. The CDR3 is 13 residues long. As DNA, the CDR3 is TGCGCCAGCAGCCTACAGGGGCCCGATGAGCAGTTCTTC. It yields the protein CASSLQGPDEQFF.

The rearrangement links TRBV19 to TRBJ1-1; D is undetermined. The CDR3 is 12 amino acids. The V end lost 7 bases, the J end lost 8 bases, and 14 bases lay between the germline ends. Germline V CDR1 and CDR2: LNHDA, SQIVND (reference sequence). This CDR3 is CASKTGNTEAFF. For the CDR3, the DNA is TGTGCCAGTAAAACGGGGAATACCGAAGCTTTCTTT.

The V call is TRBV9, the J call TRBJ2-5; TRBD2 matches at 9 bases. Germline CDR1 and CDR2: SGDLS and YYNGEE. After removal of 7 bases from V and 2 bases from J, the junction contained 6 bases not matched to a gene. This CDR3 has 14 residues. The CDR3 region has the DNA TGTGCCAGCGGAGGCGGGGGGGCGCAAGAGACCCAGTACTTC. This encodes CASGGGGAQETQYF.

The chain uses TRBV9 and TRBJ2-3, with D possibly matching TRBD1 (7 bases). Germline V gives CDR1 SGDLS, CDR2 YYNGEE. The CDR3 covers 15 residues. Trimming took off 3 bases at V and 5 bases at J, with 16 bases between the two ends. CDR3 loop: CASSEGASELDTQYF. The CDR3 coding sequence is TGTGCCAGCAGCGAGGGGGCTAGCGAGCTAGATACGCAGTATTTT.

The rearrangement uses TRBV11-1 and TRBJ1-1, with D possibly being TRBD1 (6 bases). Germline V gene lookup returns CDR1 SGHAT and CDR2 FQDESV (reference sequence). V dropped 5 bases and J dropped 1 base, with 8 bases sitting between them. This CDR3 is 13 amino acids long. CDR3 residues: CASSLQGNTEAFF. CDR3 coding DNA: TGTGCCAGCAGCCTACAGGGGAACACTGAAGCTTTCTTT.

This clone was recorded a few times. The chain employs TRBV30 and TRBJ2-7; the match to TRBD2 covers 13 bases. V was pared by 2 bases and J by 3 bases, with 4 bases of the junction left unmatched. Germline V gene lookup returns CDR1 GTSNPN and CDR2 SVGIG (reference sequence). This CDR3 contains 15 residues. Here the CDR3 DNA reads TGTGCCTGGAGTCCACTAGCGGGAGGGCGCTACGAGCAGTACTTC. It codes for CAWSPLAGGRYEQYF.

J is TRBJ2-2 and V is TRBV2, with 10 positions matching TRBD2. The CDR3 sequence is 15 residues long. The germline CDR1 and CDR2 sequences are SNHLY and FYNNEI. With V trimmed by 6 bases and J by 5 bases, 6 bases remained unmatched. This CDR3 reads CASSIAGGPTGELFF. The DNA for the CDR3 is TGTGCCAGCAGCATAGCGGGGGGCCCAACCGGGGAGCTGTTTTTT.

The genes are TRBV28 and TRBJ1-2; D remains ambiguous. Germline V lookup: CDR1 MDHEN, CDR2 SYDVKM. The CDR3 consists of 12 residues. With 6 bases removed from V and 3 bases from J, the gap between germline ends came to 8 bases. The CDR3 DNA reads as TGTGCCAGCAGGACATCGGACTATGGCTACACCTTC. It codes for CASRTSDYGYTF.

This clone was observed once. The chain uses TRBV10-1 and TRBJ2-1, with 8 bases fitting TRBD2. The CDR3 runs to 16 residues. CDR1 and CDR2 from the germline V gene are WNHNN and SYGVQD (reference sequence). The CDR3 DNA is TGCGCTACTGCAGTTGGAAGGGCGGGGGGTTACAATGAGCAGTTCTTC. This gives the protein CATAVGRAGGYNEQFF.

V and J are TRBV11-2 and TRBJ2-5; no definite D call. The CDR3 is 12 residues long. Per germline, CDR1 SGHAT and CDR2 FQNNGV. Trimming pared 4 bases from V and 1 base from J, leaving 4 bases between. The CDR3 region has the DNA TGTGCCAGCAGCTGGCCCCAAGAGACCCAGTACTTC. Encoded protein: CASSWPQETQYF.

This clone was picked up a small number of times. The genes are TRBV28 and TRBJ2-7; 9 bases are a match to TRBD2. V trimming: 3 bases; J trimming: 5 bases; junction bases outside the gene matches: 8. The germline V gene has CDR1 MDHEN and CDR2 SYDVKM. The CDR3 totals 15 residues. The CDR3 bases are TGTGCCAGCAGTTTTTCGCGGGGGGGCCTCGACGAGCAGTACTTC. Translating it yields CASSFSRGGLDEQYF.

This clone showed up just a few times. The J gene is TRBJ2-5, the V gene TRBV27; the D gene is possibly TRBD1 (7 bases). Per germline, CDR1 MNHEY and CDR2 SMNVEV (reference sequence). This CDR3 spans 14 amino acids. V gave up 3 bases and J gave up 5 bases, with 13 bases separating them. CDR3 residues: CASSFGGGGETQYF. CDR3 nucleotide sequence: TGTGCCAGCAGTTTTGGAGGGGGCGGGGAGACCCAGTACTTC.

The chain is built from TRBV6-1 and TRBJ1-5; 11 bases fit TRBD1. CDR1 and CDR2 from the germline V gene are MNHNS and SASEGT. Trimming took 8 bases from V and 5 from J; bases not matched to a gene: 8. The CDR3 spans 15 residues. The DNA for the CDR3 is TGTGCCAGCCGCCGGACAGGGGGCTTCGATCAGCCCCAGCATTTT. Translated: CASRRTGGFDQPQHF.

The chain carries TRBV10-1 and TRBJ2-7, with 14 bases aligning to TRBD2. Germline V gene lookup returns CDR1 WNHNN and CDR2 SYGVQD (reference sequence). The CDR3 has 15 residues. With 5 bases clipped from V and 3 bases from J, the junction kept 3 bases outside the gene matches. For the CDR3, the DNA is TGCGCCAGCAGTTTGGGACTAGCGGGAGTCTACGAGCAGTACTTC. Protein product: CASSLGLAGVYEQYF.

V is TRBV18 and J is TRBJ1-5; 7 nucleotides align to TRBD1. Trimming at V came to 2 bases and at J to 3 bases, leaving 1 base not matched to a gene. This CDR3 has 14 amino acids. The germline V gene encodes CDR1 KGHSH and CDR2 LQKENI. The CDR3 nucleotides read TGTGCCAGCTCACCAGGACAGGACAATCAGCCCCAGCATTTT. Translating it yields CASSPGQDNQPQHF.

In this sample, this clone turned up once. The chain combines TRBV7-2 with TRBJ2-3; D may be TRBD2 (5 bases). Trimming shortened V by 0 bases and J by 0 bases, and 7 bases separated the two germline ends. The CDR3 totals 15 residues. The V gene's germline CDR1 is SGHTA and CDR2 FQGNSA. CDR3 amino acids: CASSLARTSTDTQYF. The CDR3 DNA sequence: TGTGCCAGCAGCTTAGCGAGGACTAGCACAGATACGCAGTATTTT. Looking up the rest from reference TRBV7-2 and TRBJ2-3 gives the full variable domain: GAGVSQSPSNKVTEKGKDVELRCDPISGHTALYWYRQSLGQGLEFLIYFQGNSAPDKSGLPSDRFSAERTGGSVSTLTIQRTQQEDSAVYLCASSLARTSTDTQYFGPGTRLTVL.

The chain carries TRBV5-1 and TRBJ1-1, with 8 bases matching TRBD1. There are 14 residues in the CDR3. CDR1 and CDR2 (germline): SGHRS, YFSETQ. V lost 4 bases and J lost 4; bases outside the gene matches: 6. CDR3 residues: CASSPFGQGTEAFF. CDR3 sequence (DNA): TGCGCCAGCAGCCCCTTTGGACAGGGCACTGAAGCTTTCTTT.

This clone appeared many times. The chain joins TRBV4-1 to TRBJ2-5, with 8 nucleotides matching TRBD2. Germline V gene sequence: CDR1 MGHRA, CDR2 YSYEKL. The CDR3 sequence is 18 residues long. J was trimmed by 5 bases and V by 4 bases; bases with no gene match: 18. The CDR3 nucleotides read TGCGCCAGCAGCCCGCTGTTCCTGCGGGAGGAGGGAGGGGAGACCCAGTACTTC. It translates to CASSPLFLREEGGETQYF.

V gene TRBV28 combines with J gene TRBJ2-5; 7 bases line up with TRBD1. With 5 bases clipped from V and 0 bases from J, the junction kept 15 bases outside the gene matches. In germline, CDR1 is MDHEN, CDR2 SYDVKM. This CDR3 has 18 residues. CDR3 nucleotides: TGTGCCAGCAGTCCTGAACTGAGACAGGGACCGTACCAAGAGACCCAGTACTTC. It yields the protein CASSPELRQGPYQETQYF.

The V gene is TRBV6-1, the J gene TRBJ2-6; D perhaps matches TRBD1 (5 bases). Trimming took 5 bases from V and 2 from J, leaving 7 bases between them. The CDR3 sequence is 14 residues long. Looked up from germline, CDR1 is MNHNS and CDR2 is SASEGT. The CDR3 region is CASSRGPGANVLTF. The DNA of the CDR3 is TGTGCCAGCAGTAGGGGCCCTGGGGCCAACGTCCTGACTTTC.

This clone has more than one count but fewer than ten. The DNA for the CDR3 is TGTGCCAGCAGCTTAGCGACTTACAATGAGCAGTTCTTC. Translation: CASSLATYNEQFF. V and J are TRBV7-9 and TRBJ2-1; no reliable D call. There are 13 residues in the CDR3. Germline values: CDR1 SEHNR, CDR2 FQNEAQ (reference sequence). Trimming took 0 bases from V and 4 from J, leaving 4 bases between them. Full variable domain (missing parts from reference TRBV7-9 and TRBJ2-1): DTGVSQNPRHKITKRGQNVTFRCDPISEHNRLYWYRQTLGQGPEFLTYFQNEAQLEKSRLLSDRFSAERPKGSFSTLEIQRTEQGDSAMYLCASSLATYNEQFFGPGTRLTVL.

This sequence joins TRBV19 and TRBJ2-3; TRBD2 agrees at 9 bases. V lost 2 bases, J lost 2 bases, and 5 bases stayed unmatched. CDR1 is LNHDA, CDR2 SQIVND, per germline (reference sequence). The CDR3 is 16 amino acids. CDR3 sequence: CASSIKRGAITDTQYF. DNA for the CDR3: TGTGCCAGTAGTATAAAGCGGGGGGCAATCACAGATACGCAGTATTTT.